This T cell receptor (beta chain) was identified in a study of cytomegalovirus exposure and HLA in healthy donors. Trimming removed 4 bases from V and 3 bases from J; junction bases left unmatched: 5. Per germline, CDR1 SGHTA and CDR2 FQGNSA. The CDR3 is 15 residues long. The PCR used 60 Vbeta and 13 Jbeta primers. The protocol was immunoSEQ multiplex PCR, while the TCRdb copy is restricted to in-frame clones and leaves out a portion. The data hold fewer than 200,000 clones, with approximately 9.5% observed a single time. The chain recombines TRBV7-2 with TRBJ2-2; 7 nucleotides agree with TRBD1. The sample was PBMCs. This sequence originates from a woman in her thirties in good health and CMV-seropositive. The DNA for the CDR3 is TGTGCCAGCAGCTCATTCGACAGGGACACCGGGGAGCTGTTTTTT. Its translation: CASSSFDRDTGELFF.